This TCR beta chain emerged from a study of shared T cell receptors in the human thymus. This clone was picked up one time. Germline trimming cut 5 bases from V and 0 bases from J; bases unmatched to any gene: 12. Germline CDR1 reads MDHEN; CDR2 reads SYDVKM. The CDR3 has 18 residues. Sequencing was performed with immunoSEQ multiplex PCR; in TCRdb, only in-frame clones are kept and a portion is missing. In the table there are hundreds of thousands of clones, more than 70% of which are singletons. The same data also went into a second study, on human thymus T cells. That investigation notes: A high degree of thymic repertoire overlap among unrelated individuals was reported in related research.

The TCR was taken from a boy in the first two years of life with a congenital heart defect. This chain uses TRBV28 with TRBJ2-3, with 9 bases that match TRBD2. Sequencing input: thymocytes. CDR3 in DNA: TGTGCCAGCAGTCTACTCATAGCGGGGGCCGCGAGCACAGATACGCAGTATTTT. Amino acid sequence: CASSLLIAGAASTDTQYF. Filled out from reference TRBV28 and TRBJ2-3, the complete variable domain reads DVKVTQSSRYLVKRTGEKVFLECVQDMDHENMFWYRQDPGLGLRLIYFSYDVKMKEKGDIPEGYSVSREKKERFSLILESASTNQTSMYLCASSLLIAGAASTDTQYFGPGTRLTVL.